This is a list of T cell receptor beta chains from one sample in a study of blood T cell repertoires in COVID-19. Measured with immunoSEQ multiplex PCR; TCRdb has only the in-frame clones, and not every one. This sample has roughly 200,000 clones, with about 90% found just once. Sequencing input: peripheral blood. These TCRs come from a man aged 45-65 years with acute or convalescent COVID-19. CDR3s include the opening cysteine and the closing phenylalanine or tryptophan. A D gene is named only where the DNA matches it firmly. Only some rows state a clone size, as once, few, many or a class for expanded clones.

cdr3_nt	cdr3_aa	j_call	clone_size	d_call	v_call
TGTGCCAGCAGCCAAGACCCAGCAGATACGCAGTATTTT	CASSQDPADTQYF	TRBJ2-3	.	.	TRBV3-1/TRBV3-2
TGTGCCAGCAGCCCGGTTAATGAAAAACTGTTTTTT	CASSPVNEKLFF	TRBJ1-4	.	.	TRBV3-1/TRBV3-2
TGTGCCAGCAGCGCGGACAGGCTCGAACAAGAGACCCAGTACTTC	CASSADRLEQETQYF	TRBJ2-5	once	TRBD1	TRBV5-5
TGTGCCAGTAAACCCCTAGCGGGAGGCGCTGGGGATACGCAGTATTTT	CASKPLAGGAGDTQYF	TRBJ2-3	.	TRBD2	TRBV19
TGTGCCAGCAGGGGAGGATCTAGCACAGATACGCAGTATTTT	CASRGGSSTDTQYF	TRBJ2-3	.	.	TRBV28
TGTGCCATCAGTGCCGGGACTACCGGAACCGGGGAGCTGTTTTTT	CAISAGTTGTGELFF	TRBJ2-2	.	TRBD2	TRBV10-3
TGTGCCAGCAGCTTTGACTTAACAGGGACTGGCTACACCTTC	CASSFDLTGTGYTF	TRBJ1-2	.	.	TRBV11-2
TGCGCCAGCAGCCCCCCGAATTGGCGGGAAGAGACCCAGTACTTC	CASSPPNWREETQYF	TRBJ2-5	.	.	TRBV4-1
TGTGCCAGCAGCTTCGGGATCCCGAGGTTCTATAATTCACCCCTCCACTTT	CASSFGIPRFYNSPLHF	TRBJ1-6	.	.	TRBV5-5
TGTGCCAGCAGGAAACGGGGGGGGCAGGATGAAGCTTTCTTT	CASRKRGGQDEAFF	TRBJ1-1	.	.	TRBV6-5
TGTGCCAGCAGCCACGAGGGCCCGGCCAAGTATGGCTACACCTTC	CASSHEGPAKYGYTF	TRBJ1-2	.	.	TRBV7-9
TGTGCCAGCTCACCACGTGAGGGTGGCTATGGCTACACCTTC	CASSPREGGYGYTF	TRBJ1-2	.	.	TRBV18
TGTGCCAGCAGTGTGGGGCGGGGGACGCAGTATTTT	CASSVGRGTQYF	TRBJ2-3	.	TRBD2	TRBV2
TGTGCCAGCAGCCTCGAGGCGGGAGACGAAGCTTTCTTT	CASSLEAGDEAFF	TRBJ1-1	once	.	TRBV7-9
TGTGCCAGCAGCTTAGCTAGGGGTTCTGGAAACACCATATATTTT	CASSLARGSGNTIYF	TRBJ1-3	few	.	TRBV7-6
TGTGCCAGCAGCTTGGAGCACAGGGGTCACCTCCACTTT	CASSLEHRGHLHF	TRBJ1-6	.	TRBD1	TRBV5-5
TGTGCCAGTAGGGGGTCGGAGGTGGCAACTAATGAAAAACTGTTTTTT	CASRGSEVATNEKLFF	TRBJ1-4	.	.	TRBV19
TGCAGTGCCAGTTCCCCGAATCAGCCCCAGCATTTT	CSASSPNQPQHF	TRBJ1-5	.	.	TRBV20-1
TGTGCCATCAGTGAGAGCCTTAATGAGCAGTTCTTC	CAISESLNEQFF	TRBJ2-1	.	.	TRBV10-3
TGTGCCAGCAGTTTGGCAGGGGCAGAAAATGAAAAACTGTTTTTT	CASSLAGAENEKLFF	TRBJ1-4	.	.	TRBV28
TGTGCCACCAGTGATTCAGTTGGCTATGGCTACACCTTC	CATSDSVGYGYTF	TRBJ1-2	.	.	TRBV24-1
TGTGCCAGCAGCTTCAAGGGGGCAGGCACAGATACGCAGTATTTT	CASSFKGAGTDTQYF	TRBJ2-3	.	TRBD1	TRBV7-2
TGTGCCAGCAGAACTGGACAGTTTTCCGGGGAGCTGTTTTTT	CASRTGQFSGELFF	TRBJ2-2	once	.	TRBV27
TGTGCCAGTAGCAATACTGGACAGGGTGAAGCTTTCTTT	CASSNTGQGEAFF	TRBJ1-1	.	TRBD1	TRBV19
TGTGCCAGCACACCTTCCTCTCCGGGACAGGGATTCAATGAGCAGTTCTTC	CASTPSSPGQGFNEQFF	TRBJ2-1	once	TRBD1	TRBV11-2
TGTGCCAGCAGCCAAGGATATGGAGAGAGGCGGTTAGCTTTCTTT	CASSQGYGERRLAFF	TRBJ1-1	.	.	TRBV14
TGCGCCAGCAGACAGGGGGCGAATAGCAATCAGCCCCAGCATTTT	CASRQGANSNQPQHF	TRBJ1-5	.	TRBD1	TRBV5-1
TGTGCCAGCAGTTCCCCAGGGGATTTTAAGGGAGCCTACGAGCAGTACTTC	CASSSPGDFKGAYEQYF	TRBJ2-7	.	.	TRBV28
TGCGCCAGCAGCCAAGACCCCTACGCCGGGGAGCTGTTTTTT	CASSQDPYAGELFF	TRBJ2-2	.	.	TRBV4-3
TGTGCCAGCAGCCAGATTGGTACAACTAATGAAAAACTGTTTTTT	CASSQIGTTNEKLFF	TRBJ1-4	.	.	TRBV5-5
TGCGCCAGCAGCTTGTTCGCGGGAAGCACAGATACGCAGTATTTT	CASSLFAGSTDTQYF	TRBJ2-3	.	.	TRBV5-1
TGTGCCAGCAGCCCAGGCAGACCGACGAGTACGCAGTATTTT	CASSPGRPTSTQYF	TRBJ2-3	once	.	TRBV11-2
TGCGCCAGCAGCTTGGGACAGGAGAACACTGAAGCTTTCTTT	CASSLGQENTEAFF	TRBJ1-1	once	.	TRBV5-1
TGTGCCATCAGTGATAGGGACAGCACTGAAGCTTTCTTT	CAISDRDSTEAFF	TRBJ1-1	.	TRBD1	TRBV10-3
TGCGCCAGCAGATATACAGGGGGCGGTTTGGAAAAACTGTTTTTT	CASRYTGGGLEKLFF	TRBJ1-4	.	TRBD1	TRBV5-1
TGCAGTGCTATTGACACTCAAGCCTATGGCTACACCTTC	CSAIDTQAYGYTF	TRBJ1-2	.	.	TRBV20-1
TGTGCCAGCAGTCTCTCCCGGGGGGAGGGTTCACCCCTCCACTTT	CASSLSRGEGSPLHF	TRBJ1-6	.	.	TRBV28
TGTGCCAGCTCACCAGATCCTTGGAGACAGGGGGCTAATGAGCAGTTCTTC	CASSPDPWRQGANEQFF	TRBJ2-1	.	TRBD1	TRBV18
TGTGCCAGCAGTTTTAGACAGGGGGTCGGCAATCAGCCCCAGCATTTT	CASSFRQGVGNQPQHF	TRBJ1-5	.	TRBD1	TRBV28
TGCGCCAGCAGGCCACTAGCGGGGGCGGGCAATGAGCAGTTCTTC	CASRPLAGAGNEQFF	TRBJ2-1	.	TRBD2	TRBV5-1
TGTGCCAGCAGCTTACAGTTTAGCACAGATACGCAGTATTTT	CASSLQFSTDTQYF	TRBJ2-3	.	.	TRBV7-9
TGTGCCAGCAGTTTTCAGTCCACAGCAGATACGCAGTATTTT	CASSFQSTADTQYF	TRBJ2-3	.	.	TRBV27
TGTGCCAGCAATGACAGGCTTTCTGGAAACACCATATATTTT	CASNDRLSGNTIYF	TRBJ1-3	.	.	TRBV6-6
TGCGCCAGCAGTCAAGTCATCTGGCCCCTCACTAAGTGGGCCAAAAACATTCAGTACTTC	CASSQVIWPLTKWAKNIQYF	TRBJ2-4	.	.	TRBV23-1
TGTGCCAGCTCACCACCACTCTATCAAAATGAGCAGTTCTTC	CASSPPLYQNEQFF	TRBJ2-1	.	.	TRBV18
TGCGCCAGCAGCGCGGACCCTCACCCCGAGGGCGGGGGGTCTAGAGAGACCCAGTACTTC	CASSADPHPEGGGSRETQYF	TRBJ2-5	.	TRBD2	TRBV5-1
TGCAGCGTTACCACTAGCGTCGAGCAGTACTTC	CSVTTSVEQYF	TRBJ2-7	.	TRBD2	TRBV29-1
TGCGCCAGCAGCCCCCGGGACAGGGGCTACGAGCAGTACTTC	CASSPRDRGYEQYF	TRBJ2-7	.	TRBD1	TRBV5-1
TGTGCCAGCAGCCCTGGGGACTACCTCTACGAGCAGTACTTC	CASSPGDYLYEQYF	TRBJ2-7	once	TRBD2	TRBV11-2
TGCGCCAGCAGCAGGACAGGGGATTTCACCGGGGAGCTGTTTTTT	CASSRTGDFTGELFF	TRBJ2-2	.	TRBD1	TRBV5-1
TGTGCCACCCTGGGACAGGGTGGAGATACGCAGTATTTT	CATLGQGGDTQYF	TRBJ2-3	.	TRBD1	TRBV27